This entry lists 4 T cell receptor beta chains sequenced from one sample in a study of blood T cells in healthy people across ages. Using a J-beta primer mix together with a sample-barcoded 5' primer, a second PCR was run for roughly 6 to 11 cycles. From the 5' RACE reads, TCRdb called clonotypes with MiXCR, one entry per CDR3 protein. Among over 1,500,000 distinct CDR3 sequences listed, around half were seen once. Input material: blood. These receptors came from a woman in her 40s in good health.

The rearrangement uses TRBV7-2 and TRBJ2-1; the D gene is possibly TRBD2 (7 bases). The V end was cut by 5 bases, the J end by 8 bases, with 22 bases between. The V gene's germline CDR1 is SGHTA and CDR2 FQGNSA. The CDR3 contains 16 residues. The CDR3 sequence: CASSKRTGGPGDEQFF. The CDR3 coding sequence is TGTGCCAGCAGCAAAAGGACCGGGGGGCCAGGGGATGAGCAGTTCTTC.

This clonotype was seen a handful of times. The chain recombines TRBV5-6 with TRBJ1-5, with TRBD1 matching over 9 bases. This CDR3 comprises 16 residues. V gave up 0 bases and J gave up 3 bases; unmatched junction bases: 4. CDR1 and CDR2 from the germline V gene are SGHDT and YYEEEE. The CDR3 spells CASSLGTGDFNQPQHF. In DNA form, the CDR3 reads TGTGCCAGCAGCTTGGGGACAGGGGATTTCAATCAGCCCCAGCATTTT. The entire variable domain, with the rest obtained from reference TRBV5-6 and TRBJ1-5, is as follows: DAGVTQSPTHLIKTRGQQVTLRCSPKSGHDTVSWYQQALGQGPQFIFQYYEEEERQRGNFPDRFSGHQFPNYSSELNVNALLLGDSALYLCASSLGTGDFNQPQHFGDGTRLSIL.

The genes are TRBV25-1 and TRBJ1-4, with a possible D match to TRBD1 (5 bases). This CDR3 contains 21 residues. Trimming pared 3 bases from V and 1 base from J, leaving 27 bases between. The germline CDR1 and CDR2 sequences are MGHDK and SYGVNS. CDR3 protein: CASSDRGPGRSGKVTNEKLFF. For the CDR3, the DNA is TGTGCCAGCAGTGACCGCGGACCGGGACGGTCGGGAAAAGTAACTAATGAAAAACTGTTTTTT.

This chain joins TRBV7-8 and TRBJ1-2; D is undetermined. Germline V gene sequence: CDR1 SGHVS, CDR2 FQNEAQ. Deletions cut 5 bases from V and 10 bases from J, with 14 bases between. The CDR3 is 12 residues long. The CDR3 bases are TGTGCCAGCAGCCATATTCGGGTGTCCTACACCTTC. Translated: CASSHIRVSYTF.